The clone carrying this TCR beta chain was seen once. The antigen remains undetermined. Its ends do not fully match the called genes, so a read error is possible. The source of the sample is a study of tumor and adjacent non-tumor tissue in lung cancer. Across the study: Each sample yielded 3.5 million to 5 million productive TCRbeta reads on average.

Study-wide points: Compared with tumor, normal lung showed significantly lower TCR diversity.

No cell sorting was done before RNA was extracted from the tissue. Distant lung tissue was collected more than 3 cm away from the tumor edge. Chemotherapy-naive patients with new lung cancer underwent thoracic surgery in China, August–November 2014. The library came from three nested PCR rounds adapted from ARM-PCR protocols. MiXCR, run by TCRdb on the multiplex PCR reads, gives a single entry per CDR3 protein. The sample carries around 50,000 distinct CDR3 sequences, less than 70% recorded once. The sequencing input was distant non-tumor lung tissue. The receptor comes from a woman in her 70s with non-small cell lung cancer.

The CDR3 DNA is TGTACCAGTAGCTACCAGAGACGACATTCACCCCTCCACTTT. This encodes CTSSYQRRHSPLHF. The chain has TRBV19 and TRBJ1-6, with D uncertain. This CDR3 contains 14 residues. Looked up from germline, CDR1 is LNHDA and CDR2 is SQIVND (reference sequence).